One sample yielded the 3 T cell receptor beta chains listed below, sequenced in a study of resident and recirculating memory T cells in vitiligo. The data were produced by immunoSEQ multiplex PCR, yet TCRdb's version contains in-frame clones alone and is incomplete. The table records more than 70,000 clones, about 92% of them present only once. Specimen: blood. The receptors here all came from a male donor with vitiligo.

V gene TRBV11-3 combines with J gene TRBJ1-1, with a tentative D call TRBD1 (5 bases). This CDR3 is built from 13 residues. From germline, CDR1 is SGHNT and CDR2 YENEEA. V dropped 5 bases and J dropped 0 bases, with 7 bases sitting between them. Here the CDR3 DNA reads TGTGCCAGCAGCGACAGAATGAACACTGAAGCTTTCTTT. Translating gives CASSDRMNTEAFF. Drawing the rest from reference TRBV11-3 and TRBJ1-1, the complete variable domain is EAGVVQSPRYKIIEKKQPVAFWCNPISGHNTLYWYLQNLGQGPELLIRYENEEAVDDSQLPKDRFSAERLKGVDSTLKIQPAELGDSAVYLCASSDRMNTEAFFGQGTRLTVV.

The chain combines TRBV30 with TRBJ2-5; D unresolved. The closer fit of TRBJ2-7 to the DNA end suggests the J call may be wrong. The CDR3 has 14 amino acids. The germline CDR1 and CDR2 sequences are GTSNPN and SVGIG (reference sequence). For the CDR3, the DNA is TGTGCCTGGAGTGCTCCCCCCCATAACTACGAGCAGTACTTC. It translates to CAWSAPPHNYEQYF.

This clone was found a few times. The gene calls are TRBV6-4 and TRBJ2-3, with 10 bases that match TRBD1. Per the germline V gene, CDR1 is MRHNA and CDR2 is SNTAGT. This CDR3 has 16 residues. The V and J ends lost 0 bases and 1 base, in that order; junction bases with no gene match: 1. CDR3 protein: CASSDSGTGGTDTQYF. For the CDR3, the DNA is TGTGCCAGCAGTGACTCCGGGACAGGGGGCACAGATACGCAGTATTTT.